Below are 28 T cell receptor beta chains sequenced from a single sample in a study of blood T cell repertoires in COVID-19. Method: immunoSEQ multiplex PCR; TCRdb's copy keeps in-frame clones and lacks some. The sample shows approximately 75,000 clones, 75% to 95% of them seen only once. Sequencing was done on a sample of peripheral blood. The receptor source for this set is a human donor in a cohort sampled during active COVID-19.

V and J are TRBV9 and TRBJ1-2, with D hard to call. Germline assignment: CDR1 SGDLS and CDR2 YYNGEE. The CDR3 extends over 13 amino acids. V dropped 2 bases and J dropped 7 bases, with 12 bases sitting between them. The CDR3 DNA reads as TGTGCCAGCAGCGTTACGGGGTGGGGTGGCTACACCTTC. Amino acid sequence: CASSVTGWGGYTF. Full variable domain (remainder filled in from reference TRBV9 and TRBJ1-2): DSGVTQTPKHLITATGQRVTLRCSPRSGDLSVYWYQQSLDQGLQFLIQYYNGEERAKGNILERFSAQQFPDLHSELNLSSLELGDSALYFCASSVTGWGGYTFGSGTRLTVV.

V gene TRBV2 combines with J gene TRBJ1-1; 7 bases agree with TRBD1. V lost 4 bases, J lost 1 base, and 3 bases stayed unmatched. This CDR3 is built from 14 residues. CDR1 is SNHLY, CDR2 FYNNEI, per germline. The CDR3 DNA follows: TGTGCCAGCAGTGTCTGGACAGGGAACACTGAAGCTTTCTTT. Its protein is CASSVWTGNTEAFF. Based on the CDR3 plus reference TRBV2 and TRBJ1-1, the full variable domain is EPEVTQTPSHQVTQMGQEVILRCVPISNHLYFYWYRQILGQKVEFLVSFYNNEISEKSEIFDDQFSVERPDGSNFTLKIRSTKLEDSAMYFCASSVWTGNTEAFFGQGTRLTVV.

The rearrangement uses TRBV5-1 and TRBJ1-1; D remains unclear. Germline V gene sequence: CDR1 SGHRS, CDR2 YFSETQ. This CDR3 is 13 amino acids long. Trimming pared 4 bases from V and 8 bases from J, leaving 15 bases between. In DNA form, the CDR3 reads TGCGCCAGCAGCCCCACGGGATCCTGGGAAGCTTTCTTT. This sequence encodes CASSPTGSWEAFF.

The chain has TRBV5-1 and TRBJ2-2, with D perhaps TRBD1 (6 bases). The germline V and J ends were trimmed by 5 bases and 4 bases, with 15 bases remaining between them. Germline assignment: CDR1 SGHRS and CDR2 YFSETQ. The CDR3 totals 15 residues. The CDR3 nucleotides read TGCGCCAGCAGTGGGCAGGGGTCAAGCACCGGGGAGCTGTTTTTT. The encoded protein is CASSGQGSSTGELFF.

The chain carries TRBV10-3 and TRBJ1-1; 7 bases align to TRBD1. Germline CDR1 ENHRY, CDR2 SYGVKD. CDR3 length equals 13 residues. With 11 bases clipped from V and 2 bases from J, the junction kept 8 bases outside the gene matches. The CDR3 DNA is TGTGCCGCCTCACGGGACAGCAACACTGAAGCTTTCTTT. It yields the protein CAASRDSNTEAFF.

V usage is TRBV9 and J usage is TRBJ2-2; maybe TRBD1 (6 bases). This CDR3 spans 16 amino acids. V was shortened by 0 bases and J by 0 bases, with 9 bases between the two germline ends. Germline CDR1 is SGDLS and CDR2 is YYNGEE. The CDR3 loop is CASSVGGRPNTGELFF. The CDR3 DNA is TGTGCCAGCAGCGTAGGGGGGCGTCCGAACACCGGGGAGCTGTTTTTT.

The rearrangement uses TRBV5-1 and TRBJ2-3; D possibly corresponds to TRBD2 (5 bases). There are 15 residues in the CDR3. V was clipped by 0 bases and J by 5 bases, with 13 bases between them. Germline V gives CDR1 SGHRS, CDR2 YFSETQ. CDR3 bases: TGCGCCAGCAGCTTGGAGAAAAAACGGGGAGATACGCAGTATTTT. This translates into CASSLEKKRGDTQYF.

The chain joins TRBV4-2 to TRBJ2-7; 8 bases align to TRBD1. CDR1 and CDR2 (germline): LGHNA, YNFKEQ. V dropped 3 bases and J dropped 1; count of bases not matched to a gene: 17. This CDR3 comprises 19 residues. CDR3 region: CASSQTSGTGGILSYEQYF. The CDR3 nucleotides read TGTGCCAGCAGCCAGACGAGTGGTACAGGGGGGATTCTTTCCTACGAGCAGTACTTC.

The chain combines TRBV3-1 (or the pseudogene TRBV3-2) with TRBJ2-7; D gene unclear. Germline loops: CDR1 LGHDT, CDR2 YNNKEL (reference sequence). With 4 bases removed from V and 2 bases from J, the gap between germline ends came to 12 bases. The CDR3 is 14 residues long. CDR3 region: CASSLLGGPYEQYF. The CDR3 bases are TGTGCCAGCAGCCTCCTGGGTGGGCCCTACGAGCAGTACTTC.

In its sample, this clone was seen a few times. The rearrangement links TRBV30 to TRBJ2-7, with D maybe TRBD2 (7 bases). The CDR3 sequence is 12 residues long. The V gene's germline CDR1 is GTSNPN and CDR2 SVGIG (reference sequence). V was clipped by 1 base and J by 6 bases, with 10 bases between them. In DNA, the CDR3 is TGTGCCTGGAGTGGGGAGGGGGGCGAGCAGTACTTC. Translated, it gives CAWSGEGGEQYF. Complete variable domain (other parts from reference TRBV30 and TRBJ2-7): SQTIHQWPATLVQPVGSPLSLECTVEGTSNPNLYWYRQAAGRGLQLLFYSVGIGQISSEVPQNLSASRPQDRQFILSSKKLLLSDSGFYLCAWSGEGGEQYFGPGTRLTVT.

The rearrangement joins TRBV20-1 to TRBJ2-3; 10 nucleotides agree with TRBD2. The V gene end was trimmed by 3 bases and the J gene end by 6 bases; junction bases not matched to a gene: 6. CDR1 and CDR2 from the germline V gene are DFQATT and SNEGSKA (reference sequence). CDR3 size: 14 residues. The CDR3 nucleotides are TGCAGTGCTAGTGAGCGGGGGGGCCCCGATACGCAGTATTTT. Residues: CSASERGGPDTQYF.

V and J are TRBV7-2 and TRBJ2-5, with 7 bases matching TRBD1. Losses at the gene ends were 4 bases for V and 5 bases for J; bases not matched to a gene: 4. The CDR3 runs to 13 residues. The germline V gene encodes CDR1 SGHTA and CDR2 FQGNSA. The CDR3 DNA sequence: TGTGCCAGCAGCTACCCACAGGGGGAGACCCAGTACTTC. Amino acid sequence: CASSYPQGETQYF.

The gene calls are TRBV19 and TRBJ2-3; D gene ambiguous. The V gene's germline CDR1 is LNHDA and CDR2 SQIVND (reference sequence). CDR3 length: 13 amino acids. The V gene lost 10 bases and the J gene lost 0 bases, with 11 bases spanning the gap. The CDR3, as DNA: TGTGCCACCCGAGAAACGAGCACAGATACGCAGTATTTT. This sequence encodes CATRETSTDTQYF.

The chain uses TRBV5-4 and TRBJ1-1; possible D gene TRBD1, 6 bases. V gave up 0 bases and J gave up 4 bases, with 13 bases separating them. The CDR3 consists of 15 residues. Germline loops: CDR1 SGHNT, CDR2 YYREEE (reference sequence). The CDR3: CASSLGGGAVTEAFF. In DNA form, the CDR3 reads TGTGCCAGCAGCTTGGGGGGGGGCGCGGTCACTGAAGCTTTCTTT.

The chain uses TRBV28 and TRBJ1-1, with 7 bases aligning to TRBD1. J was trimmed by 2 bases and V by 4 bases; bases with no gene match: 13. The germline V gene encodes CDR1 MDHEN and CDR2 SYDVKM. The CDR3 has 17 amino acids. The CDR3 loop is CASSSTFLDRVNTEAFF. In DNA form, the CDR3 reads TGTGCCAGCAGTTCCACCTTCCTCGACAGGGTTAACACTGAAGCTTTCTTT.

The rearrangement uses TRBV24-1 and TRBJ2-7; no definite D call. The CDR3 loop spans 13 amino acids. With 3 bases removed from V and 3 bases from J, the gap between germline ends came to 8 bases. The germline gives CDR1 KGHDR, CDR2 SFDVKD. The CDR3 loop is CATSDPQSYEQYF. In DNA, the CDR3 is TGTGCCACCAGTGATCCACAGAGCTACGAGCAGTACTTC.

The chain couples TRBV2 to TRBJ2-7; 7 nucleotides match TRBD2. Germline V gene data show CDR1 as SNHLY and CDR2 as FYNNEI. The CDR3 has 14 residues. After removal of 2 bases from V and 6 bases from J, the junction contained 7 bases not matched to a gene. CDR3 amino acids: CASSERGVAGEQYF. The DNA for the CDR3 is TGTGCCAGCAGTGAACGGGGGGTAGCGGGCGAGCAGTACTTC.

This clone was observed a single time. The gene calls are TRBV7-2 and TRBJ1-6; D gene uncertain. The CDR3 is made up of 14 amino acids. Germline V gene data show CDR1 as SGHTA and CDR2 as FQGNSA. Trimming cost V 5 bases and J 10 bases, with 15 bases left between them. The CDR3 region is CASSPGMPSSPLHF. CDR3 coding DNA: TGTGCCAGCAGCCCGGGCATGCCTAGCTCACCCCTCCACTTT.

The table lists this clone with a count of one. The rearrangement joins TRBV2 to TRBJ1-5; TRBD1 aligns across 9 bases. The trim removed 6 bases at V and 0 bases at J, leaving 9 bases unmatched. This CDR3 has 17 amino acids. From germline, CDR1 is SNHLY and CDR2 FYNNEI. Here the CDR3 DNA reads TGTGCCAGCAGCCCGGGACAGGGTGGAAGTAGCAATCAGCCCCAGCATTTT. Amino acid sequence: CASSPGQGGSSNQPQHF. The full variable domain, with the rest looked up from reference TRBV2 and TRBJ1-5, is EPEVTQTPSHQVTQMGQEVILRCVPISNHLYFYWYRQILGQKVEFLVSFYNNEISEKSEIFDDQFSVERPDGSNFTLKIRSTKLEDSAMYFCASSPGQGGSSNQPQHFGDGTRLSIL.

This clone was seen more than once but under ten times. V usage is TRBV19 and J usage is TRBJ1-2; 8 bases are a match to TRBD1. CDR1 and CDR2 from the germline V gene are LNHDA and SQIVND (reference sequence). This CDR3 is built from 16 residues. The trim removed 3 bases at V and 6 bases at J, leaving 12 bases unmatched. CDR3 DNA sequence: TGTGCCAGTAGTATGTTTACGACAGGGGACAACCATGGCTACACCTTC. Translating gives CASSMFTTGDNHGYTF. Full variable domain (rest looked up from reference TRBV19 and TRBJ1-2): DGGITQSPKYLFRKEGQNVTLSCEQNLNHDAMYWYRQDPGQGLRLIYYSQIVNDFQKGDIAEGYSVSREKKESFPLTVTSAQKNPTAFYLCASSMFTTGDNHGYTFGSGTRLTVV.

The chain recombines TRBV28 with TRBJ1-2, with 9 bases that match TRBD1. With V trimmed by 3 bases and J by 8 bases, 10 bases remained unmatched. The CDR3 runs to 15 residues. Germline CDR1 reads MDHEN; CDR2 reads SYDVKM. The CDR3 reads CASSFSLGTGNGYTF. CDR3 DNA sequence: TGTGCCAGCAGTTTCTCTTTAGGGACAGGGAACGGCTACACCTTC.

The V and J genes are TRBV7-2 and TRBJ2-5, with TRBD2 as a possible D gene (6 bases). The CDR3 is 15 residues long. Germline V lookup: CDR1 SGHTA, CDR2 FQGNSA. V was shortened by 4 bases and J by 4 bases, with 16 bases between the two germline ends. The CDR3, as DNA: TGTGCCAGCAGCTGGGGGGACGGCTTGATAGAGACCCAGTACTTC. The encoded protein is CASSWGDGLIETQYF.

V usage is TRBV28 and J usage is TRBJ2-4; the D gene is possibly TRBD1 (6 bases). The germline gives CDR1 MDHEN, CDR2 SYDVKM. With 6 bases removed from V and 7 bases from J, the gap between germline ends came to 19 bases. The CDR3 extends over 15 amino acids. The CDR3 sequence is CASSFRQVWGNIQYF. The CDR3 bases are TGTGCCAGCAGCTTTCGACAGGTTTGGGGGAACATTCAGTACTTC. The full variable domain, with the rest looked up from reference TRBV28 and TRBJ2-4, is DVKVTQSSRYLVKRTGEKVFLECVQDMDHENMFWYRQDPGLGLRLIYFSYDVKMKEKGDIPEGYSVSREKKERFSLILESASTNQTSMYLCASSFRQVWGNIQYFGAGTRLSVL.

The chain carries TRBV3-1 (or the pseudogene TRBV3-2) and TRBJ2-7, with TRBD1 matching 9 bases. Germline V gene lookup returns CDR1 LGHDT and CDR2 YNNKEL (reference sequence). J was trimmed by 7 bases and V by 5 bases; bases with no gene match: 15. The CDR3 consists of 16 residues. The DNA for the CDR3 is TGTGCCAGCAGCTTAAGGGGACCGGGACAGGGCGGGGAGCAGTACTTC. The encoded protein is CASSLRGPGQGGEQYF.

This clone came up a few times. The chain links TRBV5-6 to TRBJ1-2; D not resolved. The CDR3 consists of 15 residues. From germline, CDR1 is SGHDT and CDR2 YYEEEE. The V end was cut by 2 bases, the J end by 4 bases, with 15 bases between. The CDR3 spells CASSLGRPLPYGYTF. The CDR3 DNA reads TGTGCCAGCAGCTTAGGGAGGCCGCTTCCCTATGGCTACACCTTC.

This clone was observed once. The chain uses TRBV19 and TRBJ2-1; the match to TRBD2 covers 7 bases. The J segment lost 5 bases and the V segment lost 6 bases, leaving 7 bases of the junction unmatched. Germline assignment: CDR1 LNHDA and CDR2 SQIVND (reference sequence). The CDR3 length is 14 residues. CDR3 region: CASRRTSVDNEQFF. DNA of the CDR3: TGTGCCAGTAGAAGAACTAGCGTCGACAATGAGCAGTTCTTC. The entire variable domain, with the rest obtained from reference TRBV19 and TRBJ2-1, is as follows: DGGITQSPKYLFRKEGQNVTLSCEQNLNHDAMYWYRQDPGQGLRLIYYSQIVNDFQKGDIAEGYSVSREKKESFPLTVTSAQKNPTAFYLCASRRTSVDNEQFFGPGTRLTVL.

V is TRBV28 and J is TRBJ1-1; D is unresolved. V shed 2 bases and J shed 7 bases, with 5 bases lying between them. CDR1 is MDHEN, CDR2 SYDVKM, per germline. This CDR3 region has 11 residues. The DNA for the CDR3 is TGTGCCAGCAGTTTAAACTTTGAAGCTTTCTTT. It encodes CASSLNFEAFF. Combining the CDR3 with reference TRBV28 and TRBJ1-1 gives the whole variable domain DVKVTQSSRYLVKRTGEKVFLECVQDMDHENMFWYRQDPGLGLRLIYFSYDVKMKEKGDIPEGYSVSREKKERFSLILESASTNQTSMYLCASSLNFEAFFGQGTRLTVV.

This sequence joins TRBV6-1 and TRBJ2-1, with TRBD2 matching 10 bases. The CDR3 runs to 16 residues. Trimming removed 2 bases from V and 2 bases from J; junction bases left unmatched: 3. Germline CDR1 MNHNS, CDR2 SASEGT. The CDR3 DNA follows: TGTGCCAGCAGTGAACTCGGGACTAGCGCCTACAATGAGCAGTTCTTC. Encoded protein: CASSELGTSAYNEQFF.